This T cell receptor beta chain was retrieved from a study of beta chain features in type 1 diabetes. Study background: Age and gender were similar between patients and healthy donors, as were cell yields. Whole-study results and caveats: For Type 1 diabetes patients, all four CD4+ subsets carried TCRB CDR3s that were moderately but significantly shorter.

This clone was found a few times. Its specificity is unknown. Per germline, CDR1 MNHEY and CDR2 SMNVEV (reference sequence). Trimming cost V 5 bases and J 0 bases, with 11 bases left between them. This CDR3 has 14 amino acids. Expressed TCRB transcripts were sequenced, since all the RNA that had been isolated was reverse transcribed. The average output of naive, central memory and regulatory T cell samples was several million reads. TCRdb's copy holds only in-frame clones and misses some; the assay was immunoSEQ multiplex PCR. The sample has 600,000 or so clones, roughly an eighth seen once; the top ten hold more than 0.1%. Each of the sorted populations had a purity greater than 98%.

This TCR was sampled from a man aged 30-40 years with type 1 diabetes. The sample consisted of naive CD4+ T cells from blood. The chain has TRBV27 and TRBJ2-7; D tentatively reads TRBD1 or TRBD2 (6 bases each). CDR3 sequence reads: CASSPWGASYEQYF. The CDR3 DNA sequence: TGTGCCAGCAGTCCATGGGGGGCCTCCTACGAGCAGTACTTC.